These T cell receptor beta chains were read from a single sample in a study of blood T cell repertoires in COVID-19. The repertoire was sequenced with immunoSEQ multiplex PCR; TCRdb's copy has only in-frame clones and lacks some. The profile covers 93,000 or so clones, with just over 85% appearing a single time and less than 4.5% taken by the ten largest. Material: peripheral blood. The receptors were gathered from a human donor in a cohort sampled during active COVID-19. Each CDR3 is given with its conserved first and last residue. Fields, in order: CDR3 protein, CDR3 DNA, V gene, CDR3 length, clone size, J gene, D gene. D genes are given only for firm matches. Clone size appears in some rows only: once, few, many, or a class for an expanded clone.

CASSLASSPQETQYF TGCGCCAGCAGTCTAGCGTCCTCCCCCCAAGAGACCCAGTACTTC TRBV4-1 15 few TRBJ2-5 -
CAWSAGFSSYNEQFF TGTGCCTGGAGCGCGGGATTCAGCTCCTACAATGAGCAGTTCTTC TRBV30 15 - TRBJ2-1 -
CASSLGGTTYNEQFF TGTGCCAGCAGTTTAGGGGGGACTACCTACAATGAGCAGTTCTTC TRBV6-5 15 - TRBJ2-1 -
CASSPGQGGEKLFF TGTGCCAGCTCACCGGGACAGGGAGGAGAAAAACTGTTTTTT TRBV18 14 - TRBJ1-4 TRBD1
CASSLGLAYEQFF TGTGCCAGCAGTCTCGGACTAGCCTATGAGCAGTTCTTC TRBV27 13 - TRBJ2-1 TRBD2
CASSIGRTQREQPQHF TGTGCCAGTAGTATTGGGAGGACACAGAGAGAACAGCCCCAGCATTTT TRBV19 16 once TRBJ1-5 -
CASSEVGTSSYEQYF TGCGCCAGCAGTGAGGTGGGGACATCCTCCTACGAGCAGTACTTC TRBV10-1 15 few TRBJ2-7 -
CASSLVGAFTDTQYF TGTGCCAGCAGCTTAGTAGGGGCGTTCACAGATACGCAGTATTTT TRBV11-2 15 - TRBJ2-3 -
CASSLAGQGYTEAFF TGCGCCAGCAGCTTGGCAGGACAGGGCTACACTGAAGCTTTCTTT TRBV5-1 15 - TRBJ1-1 TRBD1
CASSLMGAGAVGTQYF TGTGCCAGCAGTCTCATGGGGGCGGGGGCCGTCGGGACCCAGTACTTC TRBV27 16 - TRBJ2-5 -
CASSLTQGAYEQYF TGTGCCAGCAGTTTAACACAGGGGGCCTACGAGCAGTACTTC TRBV28 14 - TRBJ2-7 TRBD1
CASRPGLGTDTQYF TGCGCCAGCAGACCGGGATTAGGAACAGATACGCAGTATTTT TRBV4-1 14 - TRBJ2-3 -
CASSLAQGEDSPLHF TGCGCCAGCAGCTTGGCACAGGGGGAGGATTCACCCCTCCACTTT TRBV5-1 15 once TRBJ1-6 TRBD1
CASSEIVSAGTGELFF TGCGCCAGCAGTGAAATAGTTTCCGCCGGGACCGGGGAGCTGTTTTTT TRBV10-2 16 once TRBJ2-2 -
CASVGGGTNEKLFF TGTGCCAGCGTTGGCGGGGGGACTAATGAAAAACTGTTTTTT TRBV7-9 14 - TRBJ1-4 -
CATVGLAGGPSDTQYF TGTGCCACCGTCGGACTAGCGGGAGGGCCCTCTGATACGCAGTATTTT TRBV15 16 - TRBJ2-3 TRBD2
CASRLVGGQGLHEQYF TGTGCAAGTCGCCTAGTAGGGGGACAGGGTCTCCACGAGCAGTACTTC TRBV12-2 16 - TRBJ2-7 -
CASSAYQRENQPQHF TGTGCCAGCAGCGCCTATCAGAGGGAGAATCAGCCCCAGCATTTT TRBV21-1 15 - TRBJ1-5 -
CASSQLAGGPGEQFF TGCGCCAGCAGCCAACTAGCGGGAGGGCCAGGTGAGCAGTTCTTC TRBV4-3 15 - TRBJ2-1 TRBD2
CAWSTPGAGLSSYNEQFF TGTGCCTGGAGCACACCCGGAGCGGGGCTGAGCTCCTACAATGAGCAGTTCTTC TRBV30 18 - TRBJ2-1 TRBD2
CASSQENRGRVSDTQYF TGCGCCAGCAGCCAGGAAAACAGGGGGAGGGTGTCAGATACGCAGTATTTT TRBV4-3 17 - TRBJ2-3 -
CASSLATPAGEQFF TGTGCCAGCAGCTTAGCGACACCTGCGGGCGAGCAGTTCTTC TRBV7-9 14 - TRBJ2-1 -
CASSQDDWRGFRGTGELFF TGCGCCAGCAGTCAAGATGATTGGCGGGGGTTTCGAGGGACCGGGGAGCTGTTTTTT TRBV4-1 19 - TRBJ2-2 TRBD2
CASSLDQGYQETQYF TGTGCCAGCAGCTTAGATCAGGGTTACCAAGAGACCCAGTACTTC TRBV7-2 15 - TRBJ2-5 -
CAKGQGSYEQYF TGTGCCAAGGGACAGGGGTCCTACGAGCAGTACTTC TRBV19 12 - TRBJ2-7 TRBD1
CASSYSPGGRGYTF TGTGCCAGCAGTTACTCTCCGGGGGGGCGAGGCTACACCTTC TRBV6-5 14 - TRBJ1-2 -
CASRNSGGDTDTQYF TGTGCCAGTCGAAATAGCGGGGGGGACACAGATACGCAGTATTTT TRBV19 15 - TRBJ2-3 TRBD2
CASSLVPTGANTEAFF TGCGCCAGCAGCTTGGTCCCGACAGGGGCAAACACTGAAGCTTTCTTT TRBV5-1 16 - TRBJ1-1 TRBD1
CASSIRFQETQYF TGTGCCAGTAGTATCCGGTTCCAAGAGACCCAGTACTTC TRBV19 13 - TRBJ2-5 -
CASSYPTGVGYEQYF TGTGCCAGCAGTTACCCGACAGGGGTGGGGTACGAGCAGTACTTC TRBV6-2/TRBV6-3 15 once TRBJ2-7 TRBD1
CASSGHSGGITDTQYF TGTGCCAGCAGCGGACATAGCGGGGGTATCACAGATACGCAGTATTTT TRBV9 16 - TRBJ2-3 TRBD2
CASSYGSQGSYEQYF TGTGCCAGCAGTTACGGAAGTCAGGGCTCCTACGAGCAGTACTTC TRBV6-5 15 - TRBJ2-7 -
CASSQDQRQSQYF TGCGCCAGCAGCCAAGATCAAAGACAGTCTCAGTACTTC TRBV4-1 13 - TRBJ2-7 -
CASSDPGRGAYEQYF TGCGCCAGCAGTGACCCGGGGAGGGGAGCCTACGAGCAGTACTTC TRBV10-1 15 - TRBJ2-7 TRBD2
CASSSSLAGSYNEQFF TGTGCCAGCAGTTCGTCCCTAGCGGGATCCTACAATGAGCAGTTCTTC TRBV6-2/TRBV6-3 16 - TRBJ2-1 TRBD2
CASSLLPLAGHEQYF TGTGCCAGCAGCTTACTCCCCTTAGCGGGGCACGAGCAGTACTTC TRBV13 15 few TRBJ2-7 TRBD2